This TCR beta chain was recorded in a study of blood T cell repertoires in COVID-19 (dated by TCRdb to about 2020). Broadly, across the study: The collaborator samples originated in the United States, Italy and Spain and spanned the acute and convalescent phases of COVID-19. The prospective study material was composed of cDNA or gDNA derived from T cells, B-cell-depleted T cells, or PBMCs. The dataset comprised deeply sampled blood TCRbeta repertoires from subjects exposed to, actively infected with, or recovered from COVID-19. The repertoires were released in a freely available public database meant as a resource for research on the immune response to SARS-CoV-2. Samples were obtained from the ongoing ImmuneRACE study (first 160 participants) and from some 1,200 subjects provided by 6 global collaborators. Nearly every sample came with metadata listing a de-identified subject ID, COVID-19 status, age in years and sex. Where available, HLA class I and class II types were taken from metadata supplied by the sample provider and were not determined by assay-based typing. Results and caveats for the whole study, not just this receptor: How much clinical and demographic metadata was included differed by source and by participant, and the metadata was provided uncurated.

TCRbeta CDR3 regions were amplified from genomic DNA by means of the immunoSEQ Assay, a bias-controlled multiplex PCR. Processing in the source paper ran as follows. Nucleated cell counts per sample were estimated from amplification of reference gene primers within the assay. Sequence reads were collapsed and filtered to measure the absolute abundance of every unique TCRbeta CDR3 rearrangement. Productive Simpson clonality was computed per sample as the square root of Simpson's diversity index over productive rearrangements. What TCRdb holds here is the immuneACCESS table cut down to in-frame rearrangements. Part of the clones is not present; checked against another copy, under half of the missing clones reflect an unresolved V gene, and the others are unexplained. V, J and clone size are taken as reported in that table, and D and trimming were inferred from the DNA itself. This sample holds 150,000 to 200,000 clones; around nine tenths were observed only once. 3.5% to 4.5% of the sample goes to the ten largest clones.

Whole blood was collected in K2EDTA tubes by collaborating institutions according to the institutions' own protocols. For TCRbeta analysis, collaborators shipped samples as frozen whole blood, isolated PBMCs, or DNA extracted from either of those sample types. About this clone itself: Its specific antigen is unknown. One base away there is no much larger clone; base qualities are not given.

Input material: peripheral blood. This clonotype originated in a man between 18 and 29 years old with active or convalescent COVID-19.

The DNA sequence follows: TGTGCCAGCTCACCAATGGGAGACAGGGACAACGGTGGCTACACCTTC. It translates to CASSPMGDRDNGGYTF. The V and J segments used are TRBV18 and TRBJ1-2, with TRBD1 matching 7 junction bases. The CDR3 contains 16 residues, cysteine and phenylalanine counted. The kept DNA is CDR3 alone, 48 bases in frame from the first base. V and J are trimmed by 2 bases and 7 bases, and the gene matches miss 13 bases of the junction. The germline V gene yields KGHSH for CDR1 and LQKENI for CDR2.